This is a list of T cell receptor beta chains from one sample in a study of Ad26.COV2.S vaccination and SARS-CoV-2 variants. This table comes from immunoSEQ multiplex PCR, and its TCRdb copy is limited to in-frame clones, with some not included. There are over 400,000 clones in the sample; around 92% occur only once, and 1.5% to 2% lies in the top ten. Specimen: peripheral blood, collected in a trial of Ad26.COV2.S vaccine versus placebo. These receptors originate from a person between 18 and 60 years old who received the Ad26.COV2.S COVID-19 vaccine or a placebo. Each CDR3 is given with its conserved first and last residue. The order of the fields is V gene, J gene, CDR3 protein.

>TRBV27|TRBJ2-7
CASSLFNSGARYEQYF
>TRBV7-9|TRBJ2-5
CASSLPRGKTQETQYF
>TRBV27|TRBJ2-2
CASSLLRYTGELFF
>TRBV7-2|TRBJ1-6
CASSFQQGWNSPLHF
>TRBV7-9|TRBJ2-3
CASSSTGQGPTDTQYF
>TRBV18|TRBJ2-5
CASSHGDFETQYF
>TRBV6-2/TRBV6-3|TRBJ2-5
CASSRNRETQYF
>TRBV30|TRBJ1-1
CAWSPDLRGDEAFF
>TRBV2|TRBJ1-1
CASSPGQSRATEAFF
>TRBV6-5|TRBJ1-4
CASSYRHRASNEKLFF
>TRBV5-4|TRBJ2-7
CASSTGYEQYF
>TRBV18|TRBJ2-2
CASSPTGAKGNTGELFF
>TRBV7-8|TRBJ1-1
CASSLNRDTRNTEAFF
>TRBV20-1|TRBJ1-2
CSAKGQVGYTF
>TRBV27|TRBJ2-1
CASSLGLAGIQFF
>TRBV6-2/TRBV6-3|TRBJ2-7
CASSYSVHLSPYEQYF
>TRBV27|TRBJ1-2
CASSPGTAVYGYTF
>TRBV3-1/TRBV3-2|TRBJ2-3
CASSQGQASTDTQYF
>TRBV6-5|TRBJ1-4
CASSPGGGGEKLFF
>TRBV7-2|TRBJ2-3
CASSLERGTSTDTQYF
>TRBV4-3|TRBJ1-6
CASSQGGKLYNSPLHF
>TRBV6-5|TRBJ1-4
CASSYSAVWDEKLFF
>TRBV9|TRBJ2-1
CASSVIGGADNEQFF
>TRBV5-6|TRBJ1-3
CASSLLGAQGNTIYF
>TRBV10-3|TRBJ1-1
CAISETPREAFF
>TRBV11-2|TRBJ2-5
CASSLDGKTQYF
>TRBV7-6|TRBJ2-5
CASSFPSTGGVETQYF
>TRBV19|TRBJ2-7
CASSPGSSYEQYF
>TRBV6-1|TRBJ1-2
CASSEAPGQSYGYTF
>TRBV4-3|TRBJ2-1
CASSQDNRGLVNEQFF
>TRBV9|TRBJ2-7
CASSVEFGPPYEQYF
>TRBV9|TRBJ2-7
CASSVGAGKISEQYF
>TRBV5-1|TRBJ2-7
CASSGTGSWEQYF
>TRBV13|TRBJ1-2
CASSSGQEYGYTF
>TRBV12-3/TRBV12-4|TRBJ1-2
CASSFGPGGYTF
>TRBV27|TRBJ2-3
CASSLSGLVTQYF
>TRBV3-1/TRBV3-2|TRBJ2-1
CASSSLTSGGAFPSYNEQFF
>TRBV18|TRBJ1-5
CASSQKDGSNQPQHF
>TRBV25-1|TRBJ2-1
CASGRRAGVADNEQFF
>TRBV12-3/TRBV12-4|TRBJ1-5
CASSAYGNQPQHF
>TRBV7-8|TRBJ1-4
CASSPRSLGHEKLFF
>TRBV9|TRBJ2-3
CASSPDGVWTDTQYF
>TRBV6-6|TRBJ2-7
CASSPLIAGEQYF
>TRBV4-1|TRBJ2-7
CASSQALTREAYEQYF
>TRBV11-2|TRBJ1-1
CASSSMGGISFF
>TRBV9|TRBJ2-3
CASSSRGSGGAADTQYF
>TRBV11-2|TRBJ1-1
CASSLVFQENTEAFF
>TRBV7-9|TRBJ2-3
CASSSDGSTDTQYF
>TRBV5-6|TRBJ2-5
CASSFVDRTVQTQYF
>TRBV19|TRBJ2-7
CASSRWFGYEQYF
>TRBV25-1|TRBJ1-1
CASSDRAGGDTEAFF
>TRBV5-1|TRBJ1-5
CASSLEGSRNQPQHF
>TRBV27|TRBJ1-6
CATGDRRYNSPLHF
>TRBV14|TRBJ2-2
CASSQDQGWGTGELFF